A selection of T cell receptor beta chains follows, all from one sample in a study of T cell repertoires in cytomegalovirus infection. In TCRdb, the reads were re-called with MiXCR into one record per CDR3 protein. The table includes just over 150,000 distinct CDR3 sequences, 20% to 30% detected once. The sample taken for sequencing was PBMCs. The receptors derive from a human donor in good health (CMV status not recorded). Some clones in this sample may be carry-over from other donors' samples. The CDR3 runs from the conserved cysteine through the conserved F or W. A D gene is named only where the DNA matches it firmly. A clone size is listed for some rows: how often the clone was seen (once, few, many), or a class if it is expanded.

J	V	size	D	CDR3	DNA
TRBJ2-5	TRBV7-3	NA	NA	CASSLDIQETQYF	TGTGCCAGCAGCTTGGACATCCAAGAGACCCAGTACTTC
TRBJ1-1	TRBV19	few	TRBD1	CASITSRTGYGNTEAFF	TGTGCCAGTATCACCTCACGGACAGGGTACGGGAACACTGAAGCTTTCTTT
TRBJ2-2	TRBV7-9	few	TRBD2	CASSLSGLIGLAGDTGELFF	TGTGCCAGCAGCTTATCGGGCCTTATTGGACTAGCGGGGGACACCGGGGAGCTGTTTTTT
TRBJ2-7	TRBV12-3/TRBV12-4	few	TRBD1	CASTDRDSEQYF	TGTGCCAGCACCGACAGGGATTCCGAGCAGTACTTC
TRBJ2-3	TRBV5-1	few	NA	CASSGTALSTDTQYF	TGCGCCAGCAGCGGAACAGCCCTTAGCACAGATACGCAGTATTTT
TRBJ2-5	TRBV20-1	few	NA	CSARDVRQGGETQYF	TGCAGTGCTAGAGATGTTCGGCAGGGGGGAGAGACCCAGTACTTC
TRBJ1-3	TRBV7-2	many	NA	CASSLGSFRSGNTIYF	TGTGCCAGCAGCCTAGGGTCCTTTCGCTCTGGAAACACCATATATTTT
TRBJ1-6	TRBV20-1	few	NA	CSAEHSRGSYNSPLHF	TGCAGTGCTGAACACTCCCGAGGCTCCTATAATTCACCCCTCCACTTT
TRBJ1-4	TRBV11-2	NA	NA	CASSLDLGRGGEKLFF	TGTGCCAGCAGCTTAGATCTCGGCAGGGGAGGTGAAAAACTGTTTTTT
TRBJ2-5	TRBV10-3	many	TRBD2	CAISSPRGGPQTQYF	TGTGCCATCAGTTCCCCCCGGGGGGGCCCCCAGACCCAGTACTTC
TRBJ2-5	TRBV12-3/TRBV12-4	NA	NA	CASLFGNQETQYF	TGTGCCAGCTTATTCGGGAACCAAGAGACCCAGTACTTC
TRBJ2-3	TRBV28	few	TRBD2	CASSLLAGGRVDTQYF	TGTGCCAGCAGTTTGTTAGCGGGGGGGCGTGTAGATACGCAGTATTTT
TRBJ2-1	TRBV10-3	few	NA	CAIRPEGLSGEQFF	TGTGCCATCCGGCCAGAGGGGTTATCCGGTGAGCAGTTCTTC
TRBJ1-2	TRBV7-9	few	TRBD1	CASSIDRGGYTF	TGTGCCAGCAGCATAGACAGGGGTGGCTACACCTTC
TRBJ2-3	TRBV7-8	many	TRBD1	CASSLTTGPPDTQYF	TGTGCCAGCAGCTTAACGACAGGGCCCCCAGATACGCAGTATTTT